This T cell receptor (beta chain) comes out of a study of blood T cell repertoires in COVID-19. Study summary: PBMCs, B-cell-depleted T cells, or T cells provided the cDNA or gDNA that made up the material.

TCRdb keeps only in-frame clones here, not all; method: immunoSEQ multiplex PCR. The data hold some 150,000 clones, with around nine tenths observed a single time. In germline, CDR1 is SGHRS, CDR2 YFSETQ. The V and J ends lost 3 bases and 4 bases, in that order; junction bases with no gene match: 7. The CDR3 contains 15 residues. This TCR derives from a human donor in a cohort sampled during active COVID-19. Material: peripheral blood. This chain links TRBV5-1 with TRBJ1-1; 9 nucleotides match TRBD1. The CDR3 DNA reads TGCGCCAGCAGCTCACAGGGGGCCCCCGCCACTGAAGCTTTCTTT. This gives the protein CASSSQGAPATEAFF.